Shown below are 5 T cell receptor beta chains from a single sample sequenced in a study of T-cell reconstitution after alpha-beta-depleted transplantation in children. Using unique molecular identifiers, the investigators prepared the TCRbeta library. TCRdb processed the PCR reads anew with MiXCR; each CDR3 protein has one entry. Of around 410,000 distinct CDR3 sequences listed, about a tenth are singletons. Specimen: PBMCs from the stem cell graft donor, collected from the stem cell graft. These receptors were obtained from a human donor who donated a stem cell graft to a child with acute myeloid leukemia.

DNA for the CDR3: TGTGCCAGCAGTGCCCAGCGGGGGGGATTCGATAGAGATACGCAGTATTTT. Translated: CASSAQRGGFDRDTQYF. The J gene is TRBJ2-3, the V gene TRBV7-9, with TRBD2 matching 10 bases. Per the germline V gene, CDR1 is SEHNR and CDR2 is FQNEAQ (reference sequence). The CDR3 totals 17 residues. With V trimmed by 6 bases and J by 5 bases, 14 bases remained unmatched.

This clonotype was seen repeatedly, ten times or more. The chain is built from TRBV6-2 or TRBV6-3 and TRBJ2-4; TRBD1 might be the D (5 bases). The ends were cut back, 7 bases at V and 3 bases at J, with 13 bases in the middle. The germline gives CDR1 MNHEY, CDR2 SVGEGT. CDR3 size: 14 residues. The CDR3 loop reads CASNLGVSKNIQYF. In DNA form, the CDR3 reads TGTGCCAGCAACCTAGGGGTTAGCAAAAACATTCAGTACTTC.

This clonotype showed up many times. The V gene is TRBV5-1, the J gene TRBJ1-1, with 10 bases matching TRBD1. The CDR3 is made up of 15 amino acids. The ends lost 2 bases at V and 12 bases at J; junction bases unmatched: 13. From germline, CDR1 is SGHRS and CDR2 YFSETQ. DNA of the CDR3: TGCGCCAGCAGCTTTGCGGGACAGGGGCCTGAGGGGTCTTTCTTT. The encoded protein is CASSFAGQGPEGSFF.

V gene TRBV27 combines with J gene TRBJ2-5; 8 bases are a match to TRBD2. The CDR3 covers 15 residues. Per germline, CDR1 MNHEY and CDR2 SMNVEV (reference sequence). V shed 6 bases, J shed 4 bases, and the junction held 10 bases outside the gene matches. The CDR3 DNA reads TGTGCCAGCAGCCGTCTATTCGGGGGGGGAGAGACCCAGTACTTC. Translation: CASSRLFGGGETQYF.

This chain links TRBV2 with TRBJ2-2, with 13 bases that match TRBD2. J gave up 2 bases and V 7 bases, and 4 bases lay outside the gene matches. Germline loops: CDR1 SNHLY, CDR2 FYNNEI. The CDR3 totals 16 residues. DNA for the CDR3: TGTGCCAGCACCGGACTAGCGGGGGAAAACACCGGGGAGCTGTTTTTT. Protein product: CASTGLAGENTGELFF.